This T cell receptor beta chain stems from a study of technical replicates of blood from a few donors. From germline, CDR1 is MNHEY and CDR2 SVGAGI. The CDR3 has 15 amino acids. V trimming: 8 bases; J trimming: 4 bases; junction bases outside the gene matches: 11. Assay used: immunoSEQ multiplex PCR; TCRdb lists only in-frame clones, some missing. Found here are over 50,000 clones, approximately 86% of them singletons; the top ten hold 4.5% to 5.5%. Material for sequencing was PBMCs. The chain couples TRBV6-5 to TRBJ2-1, with TRBD2 matching over 7 bases. The sequence came from a human donor in good health. Some clones in this sample may be carry-over from other donors' samples. The CDR3 here is CASGGGGFYYNEQFF. In DNA, the CDR3 is TGTGCCAGCGGGGGGGGAGGGTTTTATTACAATGAGCAGTTCTTC.